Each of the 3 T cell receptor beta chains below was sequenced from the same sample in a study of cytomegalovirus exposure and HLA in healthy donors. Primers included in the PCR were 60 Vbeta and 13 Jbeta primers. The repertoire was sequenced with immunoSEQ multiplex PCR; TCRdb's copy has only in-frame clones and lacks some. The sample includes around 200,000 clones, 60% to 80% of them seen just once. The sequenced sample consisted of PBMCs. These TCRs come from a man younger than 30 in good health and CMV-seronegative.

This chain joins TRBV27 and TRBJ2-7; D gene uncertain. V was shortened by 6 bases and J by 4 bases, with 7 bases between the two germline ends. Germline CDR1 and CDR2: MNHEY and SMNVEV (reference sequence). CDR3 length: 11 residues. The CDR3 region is CASRSEYEQYF. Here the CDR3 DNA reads TGTGCCAGCAGGAGTGAGTACGAGCAGTACTTC.

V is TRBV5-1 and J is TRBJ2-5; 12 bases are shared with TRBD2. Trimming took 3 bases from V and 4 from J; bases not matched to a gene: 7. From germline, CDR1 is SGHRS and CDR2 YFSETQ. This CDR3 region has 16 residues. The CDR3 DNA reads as TGCGCCAGCAGCTGGCCGCCTAGCGGGGGGGTAGAGACCCAGTACTTC. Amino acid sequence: CASSWPPSGGVETQYF.

The CDR3 sequence is CASSPPIAEGGNTIYF. DNA of the CDR3: TGTGCCAGCTCACCACCGATTGCGGAAGGGGGCAACACCATATATTTT. The rearrangement links TRBV18 to TRBJ1-3, with TRBD1 matching 7 bases. Trimming removed 0 bases from V and 7 bases from J; junction bases left unmatched: 9. CDR1 and CDR2 (germline): KGHSH, LQKENI. This CDR3 contains 16 residues.